Sequencing of this T cell receptor (beta chain) was carried out in a study of shared clonotypes between healthy human individuals. Germline V lookup: CDR1 SGHDT, CDR2 YYEEEE. This CDR3 has 15 residues. Trimming cost V 0 bases and J 0 bases, with 8 bases left between them. Terminally differentiated effector memory CD45RA+ cells were excluded from the naive CD8 cells, which were CD45RO-negative and positively selected for CCR7. Sequencing used immunoSEQ multiplex PCR; TCRdb keeps in-frame clones, though not all of them. The top ten clones hold 0.9% to 1.3% of a sample with over 2 million clones, about 95% of them seen once.

The receptor's source is a man between 18 and 35 years old in good health. The gene calls are TRBV5-6 and TRBJ2-3, with D hard to call. Sequencing input: naive CD8+ T cells sorted from blood. CDR3 DNA: TGTGCCAGCAGCTTGGTTGTAACTAGCACAGATACGCAGTATTTT. This sequence encodes CASSLVVTSTDTQYF.